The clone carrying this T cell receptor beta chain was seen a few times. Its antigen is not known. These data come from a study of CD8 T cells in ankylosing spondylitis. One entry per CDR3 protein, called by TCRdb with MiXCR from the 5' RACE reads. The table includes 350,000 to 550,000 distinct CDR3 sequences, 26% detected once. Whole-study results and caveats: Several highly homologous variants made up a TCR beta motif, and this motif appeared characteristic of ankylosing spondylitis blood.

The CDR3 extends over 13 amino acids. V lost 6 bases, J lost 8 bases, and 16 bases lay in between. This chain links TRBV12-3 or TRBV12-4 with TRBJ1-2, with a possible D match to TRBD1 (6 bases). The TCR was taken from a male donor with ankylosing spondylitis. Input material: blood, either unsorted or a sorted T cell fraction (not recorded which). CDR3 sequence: CASSHRDIGGYTF. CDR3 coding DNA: TGTGCCAGCAGCCACAGGGACATAGGCGGCTACACCTTC.